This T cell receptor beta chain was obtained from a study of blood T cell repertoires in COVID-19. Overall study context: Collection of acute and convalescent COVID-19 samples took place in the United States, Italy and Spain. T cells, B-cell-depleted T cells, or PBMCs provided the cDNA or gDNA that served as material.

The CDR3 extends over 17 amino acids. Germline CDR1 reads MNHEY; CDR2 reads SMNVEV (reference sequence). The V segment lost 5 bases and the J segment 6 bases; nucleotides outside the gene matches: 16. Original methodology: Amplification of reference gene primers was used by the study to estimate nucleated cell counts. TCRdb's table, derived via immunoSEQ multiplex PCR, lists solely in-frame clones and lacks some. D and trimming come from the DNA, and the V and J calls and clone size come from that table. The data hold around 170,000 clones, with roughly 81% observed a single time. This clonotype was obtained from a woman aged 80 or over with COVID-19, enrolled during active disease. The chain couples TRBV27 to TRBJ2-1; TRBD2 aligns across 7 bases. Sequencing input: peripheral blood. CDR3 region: CASSPIGTGRAGNEQFF. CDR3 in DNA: TGTGCCAGCAGTCCCATTGGGACGGGGAGGGCGGGCAATGAGCAGTTCTTC.